One sample yielded the 24 T cell receptor beta chains listed below, sequenced in a study of blood T cell repertoires in COVID-19. TCRdb's table, derived via immunoSEQ multiplex PCR, lists solely in-frame clones and lacks some. The table has more than 200,000 clones, more than 75% seen once. Sequences were obtained from PBMCs or T cells enriched from blood (not recorded which). The receptor source for this set is a woman aged 40 to 50 with acute COVID-19.

This clone was recorded only once. The V gene is TRBV29-1, the J gene TRBJ2-1; perhaps TRBD2 as D (7 bases). The CDR3 is 13 amino acids. V gave up 3 bases and J gave up 10 bases, with 16 bases separating them. CDR1 and CDR2 (germline): SQVTM, ANQGSEA. The CDR3 DNA reads TGCAGCGTTGACGGACTAGGGGGTCGGGAGCAGTTCTTC. Amino acids: CSVDGLGGREQFF.

V and J are TRBV28 and TRBJ2-3; the D gene is possibly TRBD1 (5 bases). Trimming shortened V by 7 bases and J by 8 bases, and 10 bases separated the two germline ends. Germline assignment: CDR1 MDHEN and CDR2 SYDVKM. The CDR3 covers 11 residues. This chain's CDR3 is CASTREATQYF. The CDR3 nucleotides are TGTGCCAGCACCAGGGAAGCTACGCAGTATTTT.

This clone was recorded a few times. The rearrangement joins TRBV3-1 (or the pseudogene TRBV3-2) to TRBJ1-1, with unresolved D. V lost 1 base and J 7 bases, leaving 10 bases between the germline ends. CDR3 length: 13 residues. The germline gives CDR1 LGHDT, CDR2 YNNKEL (reference sequence). This chain's CDR3 is CASSQVAAFEAFF. The CDR3, as DNA: TGTGCCAGCAGCCAAGTGGCGGCGTTTGAAGCTTTCTTT.

This chain uses TRBV19 with TRBJ2-7, with D perhaps matching TRBD2 (5 bases). V shed 5 bases and J shed 1 base, with 12 bases lying between them. Per germline, CDR1 LNHDA and CDR2 SQIVND (reference sequence). The CDR3 consists of 14 residues. In nucleotides, the CDR3 is TGTGCCAGTAGTCCCCAGCGGACTTCCTACGAGCAGTACTTC. Amino acids: CASSPQRTSYEQYF. The full variable domain, in which reference TRBV19 and TRBJ2-7 provide the parts outside the CDR3, is DGGITQSPKYLFRKEGQNVTLSCEQNLNHDAMYWYRQDPGQGLRLIYYSQIVNDFQKGDIAEGYSVSREKKESFPLTVTSAQKNPTAFYLCASSPQRTSYEQYFGPGTRLTVT.

This rearrangement joins TRBV30 to TRBJ1-5, with 9 bases fitting TRBD1. Germline V gives CDR1 GTSNPN, CDR2 SVGIG (reference sequence). Trimming removed 2 bases from V and 7 bases from J; junction bases left unmatched: 6. The CDR3 spans 14 residues. DNA for the CDR3: TGTGCCTGGAGTCCGGGGACAGGGAACCAGCCCCAGCATTTT. It encodes CAWSPGTGNQPQHF.

The chain employs TRBV5-1 and TRBJ2-3, with 12 nucleotides matching TRBD1. CDR1 is SGHRS, CDR2 YFSETQ, per germline. The junction had 7 bases not matched to a gene; V was cut back by 0 bases and J by 5 bases. The CDR3 extends over 17 amino acids. The CDR3 nucleotides read TGCGCCAGCAGCTTGGAAGGGACAGGGGGCCTGGGAGATACGCAGTATTTT. It specifies CASSLEGTGGLGDTQYF.

The V and J genes are TRBV24-1 and TRBJ1-2, with D possibly matching TRBD1 (6 bases). CDR1 is KGHDR, CDR2 SFDVKD, per germline. The ends were cut back, 4 bases at V and 3 bases at J, with 20 bases in the middle. The CDR3 has 17 residues. CDR3 protein: CATSESQGNKGYYGYTF. CDR3 sequence (DNA): TGTGCCACCAGTGAGTCACAGGGTAACAAAGGATACTATGGCTACACCTTC.

The chain is built from TRBV7-2 and TRBJ2-3; TRBD1 agrees at 7 bases. Looked up from germline, CDR1 is SGHTA and CDR2 is FQGNSA. The V and J ends lost 3 bases and 6 bases, in that order; junction bases with no gene match: 6. CDR3 size: 14 residues. CDR3 nucleotides: TGTGCCAGCAGCTTTAAGGGGGCCACTGATACGCAGTATTTT. It codes for CASSFKGATDTQYF.

V gene TRBV29-1 combines with J gene TRBJ1-1; 7 bases agree with TRBD1. The CDR3 runs 13 residues. Trimming took 6 bases from V and 4 from J; bases not matched to a gene: 8. Germline V gene sequence: CDR1 SQVTM, CDR2 ANQGSEA. The CDR3, as DNA: TGCAGCGTCTCAGCTGGACAGGTCACTGAAGCTTTCTTT. Amino acid sequence: CSVSAGQVTEAFF.

This clone has just one count. The chain joins TRBV7-3 to TRBJ2-5; D is ambiguous. Germline V CDR1 and CDR2: SGHTA, FQGTGA. Trimming took 1 base from V and 4 from J, leaving 7 bases between them. There are 13 residues in the CDR3. This chain's CDR3 is CASSLSNRETQYF. CDR3 nucleotides: TGTGCCAGCAGCTTAAGTAACAGAGAGACCCAGTACTTC.

The CDR3 spells CASSERDRVLYNSPLHF. The CDR3 region has the DNA TGTGCCAGCAGCGAACGGGACAGGGTTTTATATAATTCACCCCTCCACTTT. The chain uses TRBV7-6 and TRBJ1-6, with 9 bases lining up with TRBD1. Germline CDR1 reads SGHVS; CDR2 reads FNYEAQ. V lost 5 bases, J lost 4 bases, and 9 bases stayed unmatched. The CDR3 is 17 amino acids. Full variable domain (outside the CDR3, taken from reference TRBV7-6 and TRBJ1-6): GAGVSQSPRYKVTKRGQDVALRCDPISGHVSLYWYRQALGQGPEFLTYFNYEAQQDKSGLPNDRFSAERPEGSISTLTIQRTEQRDSAMYRCASSERDRVLYNSPLHFGNGTRLTVT.

The V call is TRBV5-1, the J call TRBJ1-6; 10 nucleotides match TRBD1. This CDR3 is built from 17 residues. Germline assignment: CDR1 SGHRS and CDR2 YFSETQ. After removal of 2 bases from V and 5 bases from J, the junction contained 7 bases not matched to a gene. CDR3 sequence (DNA): TGCGCCAGCAGCTTAGGGACAGGGGAGGGTCATAATTCACCCCTCCACTTT. Translating it yields CASSLGTGEGHNSPLHF.

The chain has TRBV28 and TRBJ1-1; TRBD1 matches 7 bases. The ends lost 5 bases at V and 5 bases at J; junction bases unmatched: 2. The germline V gene has CDR1 MDHEN and CDR2 SYDVKM. This CDR3 is built from 12 residues. This CDR3 is CASSRQGTEAFF. DNA for the CDR3: TGTGCCAGCAGTAGACAGGGAACTGAAGCTTTCTTT. Full variable domain (outside the CDR3, taken from reference TRBV28 and TRBJ1-1): DVKVTQSSRYLVKRTGEKVFLECVQDMDHENMFWYRQDPGLGLRLIYFSYDVKMKEKGDIPEGYSVSREKKERFSLILESASTNQTSMYLCASSRQGTEAFFGQGTRLTVV.

This clone showed up just a few times. CDR3 sequence: CASSCKKDRDRELSNQPQHF. For the CDR3, the DNA is TGTGCCAGCAGCTGTAAAAAGGACCGGGACAGGGAGTTGAGCAATCAGCCCCAGCATTTT. The rearrangement links TRBV7-3 to TRBJ1-5; 9 nucleotides match TRBD1. J gave up 1 base and V 4 bases, and 17 bases lay outside the gene matches. CDR3 length equals 20 residues. CDR1 is SGHTA and CDR2 is FQGTGA in the germline V gene.

The chain employs TRBV5-8 and TRBJ1-5, with D tentatively TRBD1 (5 bases). This CDR3 has 12 residues. Per germline, CDR1 SGHTS and CDR2 YDEGEE. With 0 bases removed from V and 7 bases from J, the gap between germline ends came to 5 bases. The CDR3 loop is CASSLEGQPQHF. Here the CDR3 DNA reads TGTGCCAGCAGCTTGGAGGGGCAGCCCCAGCATTTT.

The rearrangement uses TRBV28 and TRBJ2-7, with D perhaps TRBD1 (5 bases). The germline CDR1 and CDR2 sequences are MDHEN and SYDVKM. V was clipped by 3 bases and J by 4 bases, with 16 bases between them. This CDR3 has 15 residues. The CDR3 sequence is CASSLGQGRAYEQYF. In DNA, the CDR3 is TGTGCCAGCAGTTTGGGTCAGGGTAGGGCGTACGAGCAGTACTTC.

CDR3 coding DNA: TGTGCCAGCTCGTCTGGACAGCCCAACACCGGGGAGCTGTTTTTT. Translation gives CASSSGQPNTGELFF. The chain links TRBV18 to TRBJ2-2, with D perhaps TRBD1 (6 bases). The V and J ends lost 6 bases and 2 bases respectively, with 13 bases between them. Germline CDR1 is KGHSH and CDR2 is LQKENI. This CDR3 region has 15 residues.

The chain carries TRBV7-2 and TRBJ2-1; TRBD2 agrees at 7 bases. Germline CDR1 is SGHTA and CDR2 is FQGNSA. The CDR3 has 15 amino acids. The junction had 7 bases not matched to a gene; V was cut back by 1 base and J by 7 bases. CDR3 sequence: CASSLGSGIQNEQFF. CDR3 sequence (DNA): TGTGCCAGCAGCTTAGGGAGCGGGATCCAGAATGAGCAGTTCTTC. Using reference TRBV7-2 and TRBJ2-1 for the parts outside the CDR3, the full variable domain is GAGVSQSPSNKVTEKGKDVELRCDPISGHTALYWYRQSLGQGLEFLIYFQGNSAPDKSGLPSDRFSAERTGGSVSTLTIQRTQQEDSAVYLCASSLGSGIQNEQFFGPGTRLTVL.

In this sample, this clone turned up a few times. The chain combines TRBV3-1 (or the pseudogene TRBV3-2) with TRBJ1-6; tentatively, D is TRBD1 (6 bases). V gave up 4 bases and J gave up 13 bases, with 20 bases separating them. The CDR3 contains 15 residues. CDR1 and CDR2 (germline): LGHDT, YNNKEL (reference sequence). CDR3: CASSPGNYRVDPLHF. CDR3 DNA sequence: TGTGCCAGCAGCCCCGGGAACTACAGGGTCGATCCCCTCCACTTT.

This clone was seen once. The chain links TRBV5-6 to TRBJ2-7; D is unresolved. Germline-derived CDR1 and CDR2 are SGHDT and YYEEEE. The V end lost 0 bases, the J end lost 3 bases, and 7 bases lay between the germline ends. The CDR3 covers 13 residues. The CDR3 loop reads CASSLVGLYEQYF. In DNA form, the CDR3 reads TGTGCCAGCAGCTTGGTGGGCCTCTACGAGCAGTACTTC.

The chain links TRBV7-8 to TRBJ2-1, with 12 bases that match TRBD2. The CDR3 totals 17 residues. With V trimmed by 4 bases and J by 3 bases, 7 bases remained unmatched. The V gene's germline CDR1 is SGHVS and CDR2 FQNEAQ. This CDR3 is CASSSSTSGRGYNEQFF. The CDR3 nucleotides read TGTGCCAGCAGCTCCTCGACTAGCGGGAGAGGCTACAATGAGCAGTTCTTC.

The chain recombines TRBV27 with TRBJ1-4; D remains unclear. CDR3 length: 14 amino acids. Germline lookup yields CDR1 MNHEY and CDR2 SMNVEV (reference sequence). Trimming removed 6 bases at V and 7 bases at J, with 15 bases between. CDR3 amino acids: CASSPGSLGEKLFF. As DNA, the CDR3 is TGTGCCAGCAGCCCGGGTAGCTTGGGTGAAAAACTGTTTTTT.

This chain connects TRBV28 to TRBJ2-7; TRBD1 is a possible D gene (6 bases). This CDR3 spans 12 amino acids. V dropped 6 bases and J dropped 2 bases, with 8 bases sitting between them. CDR1 and CDR2 from the germline V gene are MDHEN and SYDVKM. Written as DNA, the CDR3 is TGTGCCAGCAGGTCAGGGGCCTACGAGCAGTACTTC. The encoded protein is CASRSGAYEQYF. Based on the CDR3 plus reference TRBV28 and TRBJ2-7, the full variable domain is DVKVTQSSRYLVKRTGEKVFLECVQDMDHENMFWYRQDPGLGLRLIYFSYDVKMKEKGDIPEGYSVSREKKERFSLILESASTNQTSMYLCASRSGAYEQYFGPGTRLTVT.

This clone was counted a few times. The rearrangement joins TRBV5-4 to TRBJ1-2; no clear D gene. V was cut by 5 bases and J by 7 bases, with 9 bases left in between. The length of the CDR3 is 11 residues. Germline V gene lookup returns CDR1 SGHNT and CDR2 YYREEE (reference sequence). As DNA, the CDR3 is TGTGCCAGCAGGGGCACTGGTGGCTACACCTTC. Translated: CASRGTGGYTF.